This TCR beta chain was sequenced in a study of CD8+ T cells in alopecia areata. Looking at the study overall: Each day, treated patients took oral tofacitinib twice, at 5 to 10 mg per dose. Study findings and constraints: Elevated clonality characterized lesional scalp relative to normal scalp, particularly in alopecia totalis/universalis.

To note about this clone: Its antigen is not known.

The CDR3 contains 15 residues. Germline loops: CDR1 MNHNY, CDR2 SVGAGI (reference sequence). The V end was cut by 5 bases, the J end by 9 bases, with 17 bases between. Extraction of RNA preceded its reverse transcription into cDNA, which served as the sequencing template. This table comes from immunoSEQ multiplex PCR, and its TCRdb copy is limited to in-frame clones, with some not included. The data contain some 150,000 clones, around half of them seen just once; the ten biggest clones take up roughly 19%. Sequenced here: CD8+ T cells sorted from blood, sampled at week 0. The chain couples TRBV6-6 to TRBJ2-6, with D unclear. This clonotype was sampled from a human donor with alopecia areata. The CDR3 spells CASSSPVVVGNVLTF. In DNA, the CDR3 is TGTGCCAGCAGTAGCCCGGTGGTCGTTGGCAACGTCCTGACTTTC.